The 6 T cell receptor beta chains given below trace back to one sample, sequenced in a study of blood T cell repertoires in COVID-19. Repertoires were generated with immunoSEQ multiplex PCR, while TCRdb's copy carries only in-frame clones and drops some. The data show fewer than 650,000 clones, less than 90% seen once. The specimen sequenced was peripheral blood. The receptors shown here come from a woman aged 45-60 years with COVID-19, enrolled during active disease.

This sequence joins TRBV5-1 and TRBJ2-7, with 7 bases matching TRBD1. From germline, CDR1 is SGHRS and CDR2 YFSETQ. J gave up 3 bases and V 4 bases, and 7 bases lay outside the gene matches. This CDR3 is built from 14 residues. CDR3: CASSARQGNYEQYF. The DNA of the CDR3 is TGCGCCAGCAGCGCCCGACAGGGCAACTACGAGCAGTACTTC. Full variable domain (outside the CDR3, taken from reference TRBV5-1 and TRBJ2-7): KAGVTQTPRYLIKTRGQQVTLSCSPISGHRSVSWYQQTPGQGLQFLFEYFSETQRNKGNFPGRFSGRQFSNSRSEMNVSTLELGDSALYLCASSARQGNYEQYFGPGTRLTVT.

The gene calls are TRBV5-5 and TRBJ1-2; D call uncertain. Germline V CDR1 and CDR2: SGHKS, YYEKEE (reference sequence). The CDR3 is made up of 15 amino acids. Trimming shortened V by 4 bases and J by 1 base, and 14 bases separated the two germline ends. Written as DNA, the CDR3 is TGTGCCAGCAGCATAAGCCCCGAATTTAACTATGGCTACACCTTC. Protein sequence: CASSISPEFNYGYTF.

This clone was seen just once. The V and J genes are TRBV7-9 and TRBJ2-7; possible D gene TRBD1, 6 bases. The germline V gene encodes CDR1 SEHNR and CDR2 FQNEAQ (reference sequence). The CDR3 contains 13 residues. V shed 5 bases and J shed 3 bases, with 11 bases lying between them. The CDR3 DNA sequence: TGTGCCAGCAGCCCAGGACAGCACTACGAGCAGTACTTC. This translates into CASSPGQHYEQYF.

This clone was observed once. The V and J genes are TRBV4-2 and TRBJ2-3, with 8 bases fitting TRBD2. The CDR3 is 16 residues long. The germline V gene encodes CDR1 LGHNA and CDR2 YNFKEQ. V lost 3 bases, J lost 2 bases, and 7 bases stayed unmatched. Written as DNA, the CDR3 is TGTGCCAGCAGCCACAGAGCGGGGGACTTCACAGATACGCAGTATTTT. Encoded protein: CASSHRAGDFTDTQYF.

The J gene is TRBJ2-5, the V gene TRBV12-3 or TRBV12-4; D gene uncertain. Trimming removed 7 bases at V and 4 bases at J, with 13 bases between. The CDR3 extends over 13 amino acids. The CDR3 sequence: CASTITASETQYF. CDR3 DNA sequence: TGTGCCAGCACCATTACCGCGTCAGAGACCCAGTACTTC.

Turning to this clone: Other nucleotide sequences in the sample specify the same CDR3. The V call is TRBV6-5, the J call TRBJ1-2, with TRBD1 matching over 8 bases. Germline CDR1 MNHEY, CDR2 SVGAGI. The V and J ends lost 5 bases and 8 bases, in that order; junction bases with no gene match: 7. This CDR3 is 13 amino acids long. In DNA, the CDR3 is TGTGCCAGCAGTCCTACAGGGGGACGCGGCTACACCTTC. This translates into CASSPTGGRGYTF.